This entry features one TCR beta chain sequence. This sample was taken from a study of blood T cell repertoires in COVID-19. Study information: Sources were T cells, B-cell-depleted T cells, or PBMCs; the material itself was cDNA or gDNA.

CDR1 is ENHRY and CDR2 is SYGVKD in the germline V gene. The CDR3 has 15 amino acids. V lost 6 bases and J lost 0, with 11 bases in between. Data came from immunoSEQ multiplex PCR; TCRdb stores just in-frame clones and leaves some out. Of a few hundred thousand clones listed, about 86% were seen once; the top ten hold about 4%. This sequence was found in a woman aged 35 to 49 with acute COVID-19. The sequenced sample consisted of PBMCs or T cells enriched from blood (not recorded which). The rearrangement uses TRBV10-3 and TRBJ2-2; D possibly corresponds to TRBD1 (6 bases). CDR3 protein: CAISEGQSNTGELFF. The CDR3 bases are TGTGCCATCAGCGAAGGACAGTCGAACACCGGGGAGCTGTTTTTT.